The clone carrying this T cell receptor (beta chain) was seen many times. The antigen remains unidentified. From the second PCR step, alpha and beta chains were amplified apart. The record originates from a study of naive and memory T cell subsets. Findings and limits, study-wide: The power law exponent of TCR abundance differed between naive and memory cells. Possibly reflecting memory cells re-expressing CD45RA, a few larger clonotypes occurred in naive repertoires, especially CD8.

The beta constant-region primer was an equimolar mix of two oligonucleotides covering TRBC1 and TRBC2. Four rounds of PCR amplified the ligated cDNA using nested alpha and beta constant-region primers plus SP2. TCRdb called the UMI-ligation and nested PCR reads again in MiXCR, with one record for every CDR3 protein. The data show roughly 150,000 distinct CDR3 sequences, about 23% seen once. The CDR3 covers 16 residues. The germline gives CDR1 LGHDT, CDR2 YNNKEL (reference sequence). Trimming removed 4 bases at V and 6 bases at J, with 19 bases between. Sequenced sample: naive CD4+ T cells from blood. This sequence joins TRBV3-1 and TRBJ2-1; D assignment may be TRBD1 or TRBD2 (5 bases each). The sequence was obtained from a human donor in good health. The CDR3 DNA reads TGTGCCAGCAGCCCCAGGGTACTAGGTGGGGGCAATGAGCAGTTCTTC. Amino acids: CASSPRVLGGGNEQFF.